The T cell receptor (beta chain) under discussion was sequenced for a study of blood T cell repertoires in COVID-19. This clone was detected a few times. The protocol was immunoSEQ multiplex PCR, while the TCRdb copy is restricted to in-frame clones and leaves out a portion. This sample has just under 60,000 clones, with approximately 82% found just once. CDR1 SNHLY and CDR2 FYNNEI come from the germline V gene. V was pared by 2 bases and J by 2 bases, with 16 bases between. The CDR3 length is 17 residues. Sequences were obtained from peripheral blood. The receptor was isolated from a man at least 80 years old with acute or convalescent COVID-19. This sequence joins TRBV2 and TRBJ1-3, with D possibly being TRBD1 (5 bases). CDR3 amino acids: CASSEIRLRETGNTIYF. The DNA of the CDR3 is TGTGCCAGCAGTGAAATAAGACTCAGGGAAACTGGAAACACCATATATTTT. The whole variable domain, remainder taken from reference TRBV2 and TRBJ1-3, is EPEVTQTPSHQVTQMGQEVILRCVPISNHLYFYWYRQILGQKVEFLVSFYNNEISEKSEIFDDQFSVERPDGSNFTLKIRSTKLEDSAMYFCASSEIRLRETGNTIYFGEGSWLTVV.